A single sample is the source of the 31 T cell receptor beta chains below, sequenced in a study of cytomegalovirus exposure and HLA in healthy donors. 60 Vbeta and 13 Jbeta primers were used in PCR. Sequencing used immunoSEQ multiplex PCR; TCRdb keeps in-frame clones, though not all of them. The sample data list about 79,000 clones. The sequenced sample consisted of PBMCs. The receptors originated from a man in his thirties or forties in good health and CMV-seronegative.

On this clone itself: The germline gene is not matched at one end of the junction; a read error may be the cause. The chain links TRBV6-6 to TRBJ1-2, with D uncertain. The V gene's germline CDR1 is MNHNY and CDR2 SVGAGI (reference sequence). This CDR3 is built from 14 residues. CDR3 coding DNA: TGTGCCAGCAGCGGTCCGTTAGCTAACTATGGCTACACTTTC. It encodes CASSGPLANYGYTF.

This chain connects TRBV20-1 to TRBJ1-4; TRBD1 matches at 8 bases. Germline CDR1 reads DFQATT; CDR2 reads SNEGSKA (reference sequence). The CDR3 is 11 amino acids. J lost 15 bases, V lost 6 bases, and 9 bases had no gene match. CDR3 amino acids: CSASYWTGMFF. For the CDR3, the DNA is TGCAGTGCCTCCTATTGGACAGGGATGTTTTTT.

The rearrangement links TRBV5-1 to TRBJ1-5; D call uncertain. CDR3 length: 14 residues. CDR1 is SGHRS and CDR2 is YFSETQ in the germline V gene. Trimming pared 0 bases from V and 5 bases from J, leaving 9 bases between. The CDR3 region has the DNA TGCGCCAGCAGCTTGGGAGGAGGTGATCAGCCCCAGCATTTT. Translating gives CASSLGGGDQPQHF.

The gene calls are TRBV2 and TRBJ2-7; no clear D gene. CDR3 length: 14 amino acids. Trimming pared 4 bases from V and 0 bases from J, leaving 10 bases between. Germline CDR1 SNHLY, CDR2 FYNNEI. CDR3: CASSAKSLSYEQYF. The CDR3 nucleotides read TGTGCCAGCAGTGCTAAGTCACTCTCCTACGAGCAGTACTTC.

This sequence joins TRBV19 and TRBJ1-1, with D maybe TRBD1 (5 bases). CDR3 size: 11 residues. Germline assignment: CDR1 LNHDA and CDR2 SQIVND (reference sequence). Between the trimmed V and J ends, which lost 5 bases and 6 bases, there was a span of 7 bases. In DNA form, the CDR3 reads TGTGCCAGTAGTCCAGGGTCTGAAGCTTTCTTT. This gives the protein CASSPGSEAFF.

The chain is built from TRBV30 and TRBJ1-5; a weak D match, TRBD1 (6 bases). The CDR3 totals 13 residues. The germline gives CDR1 GTSNPN, CDR2 SVGIG (reference sequence). The V end lost 6 bases, the J end lost 4 bases, and 13 bases lay between the germline ends. The CDR3 DNA reads TGTGCCTGTGCCGGGACACTTAATCAGCCCCAGCATTTT. Amino acids: CACAGTLNQPQHF.

The chain combines TRBV27 with TRBJ2-7, with D tentatively TRBD2 (6 bases). Germline V gene sequence: CDR1 MNHEY, CDR2 SMNVEV (reference sequence). V was cut by 0 bases and J by 7 bases, with 13 bases left in between. The CDR3 has 14 residues. CDR3 sequence reads: CASSLSKGAGEQYF. CDR3 nucleotide sequence: TGTGCCAGCAGTTTATCGAAAGGGGCGGGGGAGCAGTACTTC.

This chain links TRBV5-8 with TRBJ1-1; D not resolved. Between the trimmed V and J ends, which lost 2 bases and 0 bases, there was a span of 11 bases. The germline V gene encodes CDR1 SGHTS and CDR2 YDEGEE. This CDR3 region has 15 residues. CDR3 sequence (DNA): TGTGCCAGCAGCTTTTCCCCAGAAATGAACACTGAAGCTTTCTTT. Protein: CASSFSPEMNTEAFF.

J is TRBJ2-7 and V is TRBV5-1; weak D call: TRBD1 (5 bases). Trimming took 1 base from V and 2 from J, leaving 16 bases between them. In germline, CDR1 is SGHRS, CDR2 YFSETQ. There are 16 residues in the CDR3. As DNA, the CDR3 is TGCGCCAGCAGCTTGCGACAGCCCTCTTCCCCCTACGAGCAGTACTTC. It translates to CASSLRQPSSPYEQYF.

The V gene is TRBV7-8, the J gene TRBJ1-5; D perhaps matches TRBD1 (6 bases). The CDR3 totals 16 residues. Trimming removed 5 bases from V and 1 base from J, with 15 bases in between. Germline CDR1 is SGHVS and CDR2 is FQNEAQ. The CDR3 DNA follows: TGTGCCAGCAGCCCTACCAGGGGCTTGAGCAATCAGCCCCAGCATTTT. Translation: CASSPTRGLSNQPQHF.

The chain's CDR3 is CASSEYTNYEQYF. CDR3 DNA: TGTGCCAGCAGTGAGTACACGAACTACGAGCAGTACTTC. V gene TRBV6-1 combines with J gene TRBJ2-7; no clear D. Germline CDR1 and CDR2: MNHNS and SASEGT. This CDR3 is built from 13 residues. With 3 bases removed from V and 3 bases from J, the gap between germline ends came to 9 bases.

The CDR3 DNA is TGTGCCAGCAGTTCCCAACAGGGCGGTGAAGCTTTCTTT. Residues: CASSSQQGGEAFF. This chain links TRBV6-4 with TRBJ1-1; D possibly corresponds to TRBD1 (6 bases). Trimming stripped 5 bases from V and 7 bases from J, with 14 bases between. CDR1 MRHNA and CDR2 SNTAGT come from the germline V gene. The CDR3 spans 13 residues.

The V call is TRBV7-2, the J call TRBJ2-3; 10 bases agree with TRBD2. The CDR3 spans 18 residues. With 5 bases clipped from V and 1 base from J, the junction kept 12 bases outside the gene matches. Germline CDR1 reads SGHTA; CDR2 reads FQGNSA. CDR3 amino acids: CASSPGASGGGGTDTQYF. The CDR3 DNA sequence: TGTGCCAGCAGCCCAGGGGCTAGCGGGGGTGGGGGCACAGATACGCAGTATTTT. Using reference TRBV7-2 and TRBJ2-3 for the parts outside the CDR3, the full variable domain is GAGVSQSPSNKVTEKGKDVELRCDPISGHTALYWYRQSLGQGLEFLIYFQGNSAPDKSGLPSDRFSAERTGGSVSTLTIQRTQQEDSAVYLCASSPGASGGGGTDTQYFGPGTRLTVL.

In regard to this clone: The same CDR3 can be traced to other DNA sequences in this sample. The chain uses TRBV18 and TRBJ2-6, with D perhaps TRBD1 (7 bases). Germline-derived CDR1 and CDR2 are KGHSH and LQKENI. The CDR3 has 18 amino acids. V was shortened by 3 bases and J by 0 bases, with 15 bases between the two germline ends. As DNA, the CDR3 is TGTGCCAGCTCACCGAGGACAGGAGGGGGCTCTGGGGCCAACGTCCTGACTTTC. Protein product: CASSPRTGGGSGANVLTF.

V gene TRBV5-1 combines with J gene TRBJ1-1, with 10 bases fitting TRBD1. The length of the CDR3 is 14 residues. J lost 2 bases, V lost 3 bases, and 1 base had no gene match. Germline assignment: CDR1 SGHRS and CDR2 YFSETQ. CDR3 residues: CASSWDRGNTEAFF. The CDR3 region has the DNA TGCGCCAGCAGCTGGGACAGGGGAAACACTGAAGCTTTCTTT.

In nucleotides, the CDR3 is TGTGCCAGCAGCTCGGAGGGCCTGGGGGCCTACGAGCAGTACTTC. Its translation is CASSSEGLGAYEQYF. The chain uses TRBV7-2 and TRBJ2-7; weak D call: TRBD2 (6 bases). Germline loops: CDR1 SGHTA, CDR2 FQGNSA. The CDR3 extends over 15 amino acids. Trimming shortened V by 4 bases and J by 2 bases, and 15 bases separated the two germline ends.

The gene calls are TRBV7-9 and TRBJ2-2, with D unclear. The CDR3 is made up of 15 amino acids. Trimming removed 1 base from V and 1 base from J, with 7 bases in between. Per germline, CDR1 SEHNR and CDR2 FQNEAQ (reference sequence). As DNA, the CDR3 is TGTGCCAGCAGCTTAGTCGGGTGGAACACCGGGGAGCTGTTTTTT. Protein sequence: CASSLVGWNTGELFF.

The chain couples TRBV19 to TRBJ1-1; the match to TRBD1 covers 8 bases. Germline CDR1 reads LNHDA; CDR2 reads SQIVND (reference sequence). This CDR3 contains 14 residues. V shed 6 bases and J 0 bases; nucleotides not matched to a gene: 3. This chain's CDR3 is CASSPDRVNTEAFF. The CDR3, as DNA: TGTGCCAGTAGCCCGGACAGGGTGAACACTGAAGCTTTCTTT.

The genes are TRBV10-3 and TRBJ2-7; D is possibly TRBD1 (6 bases). This CDR3 spans 12 amino acids. Germline-derived CDR1 and CDR2 are ENHRY and SYGVKD. Trimming cost V 11 bases and J 5 bases, with 16 bases left between them. This chain's CDR3 is CASDEGENEQYF. As DNA, the CDR3 is TGTGCCTCCGACGAGGGGGAGAACGAGCAGTACTTC.

The chain is built from TRBV5-4 and TRBJ2-7; TRBD2 matches at 11 bases. The CDR3 runs to 16 residues. The germline V gene encodes CDR1 SGHNT and CDR2 YYREEE (reference sequence). V lost 4 bases and J lost 3; bases outside the gene matches: 9. The CDR3: CASSPENLAGGYEQYF. The CDR3 nucleotides read TGTGCCAGCAGCCCCGAGAATCTAGCGGGGGGCTACGAGCAGTACTTC.

The chain links TRBV6-6 to TRBJ1-2; maybe TRBD1 (5 bases). CDR1 and CDR2 from the germline V gene are MNHNY and SVGAGI (reference sequence). This CDR3 contains 13 residues. The V and J ends lost 6 bases and 2 bases respectively, with 10 bases between them. The CDR3 bases are TGTGCCAGCAGCCCCGACAGCAACTATGGCTACACCTTC. As protein: CASSPDSNYGYTF.

This rearrangement joins TRBV28 to TRBJ2-5, with 9 bases matching TRBD2. With 8 bases clipped from V and 4 bases from J, the junction kept 14 bases outside the gene matches. CDR1 and CDR2 from the germline V gene are MDHEN and SYDVKM. The CDR3 covers 16 residues. The CDR3 reads CASGQSSGTSRETQYF. The CDR3 DNA is TGTGCCAGCGGCCAATCTTCCGGGACTAGCAGAGAGACCCAGTACTTC. Together with reference TRBV28 and TRBJ2-5, the CDR3 gives the full variable domain: DVKVTQSSRYLVKRTGEKVFLECVQDMDHENMFWYRQDPGLGLRLIYFSYDVKMKEKGDIPEGYSVSREKKERFSLILESASTNQTSMYLCASGQSSGTSRETQYFGPGTRLLVL.

This chain joins TRBV5-1 and TRBJ1-1, with a possible D match to TRBD1 (5 bases). The CDR3 totals 15 residues. Trimming stripped 3 bases from V and 2 bases from J, with 14 bases between. The germline gives CDR1 SGHRS, CDR2 YFSETQ. The CDR3 region has the DNA TGCGCCAGCAGCTCATCCCCCCAGGGAAACACTGAAGCTTTCTTT. Translating it yields CASSSSPQGNTEAFF.

The chain joins TRBV7-6 to TRBJ2-2, with 7 bases identical to TRBD1. Germline V lookup: CDR1 SGHVS, CDR2 FNYEAQ. V lost 2 bases and J lost 3; bases outside the gene matches: 6. The CDR3 is made up of 16 amino acids. The CDR3 loop reads CASSLNPQGDTGELFF. CDR3 sequence (DNA): TGTGCCAGCAGCTTAAATCCCCAGGGGGACACCGGGGAGCTGTTTTTT. Full variable domain (outside the CDR3, taken from reference TRBV7-6 and TRBJ2-2): GAGVSQSPRYKVTKRGQDVALRCDPISGHVSLYWYRQALGQGPEFLTYFNYEAQQDKSGLPNDRFSAERPEGSISTLTIQRTEQRDSAMYRCASSLNPQGDTGELFFGEGSRLTVL.

The rearrangement joins TRBV15 to TRBJ2-7; 8 positions agree with TRBD1. Germline V gene lookup returns CDR1 LNHNV and CDR2 YYDKDF (reference sequence). V was pared by 6 bases and J by 3 bases, with 1 base of the junction left unmatched. This CDR3 has 12 amino acids. The CDR3 loop is CATRDRDYEQYF. In DNA, the CDR3 is TGTGCCACCAGGGACAGGGACTACGAGCAGTACTTC.

The rearrangement links TRBV7-9 to TRBJ2-5, with 7 bases matching TRBD1. The CDR3 length is 15 residues. Losses at the gene ends were 3 bases for V and 2 bases for J; bases not matched to a gene: 6. Germline V lookup: CDR1 SEHNR, CDR2 FQNEAQ (reference sequence). This CDR3 is CASSFPGQPQETQYF. In DNA, the CDR3 is TGTGCCAGCAGCTTTCCGGGACAGCCTCAAGAGACCCAGTACTTC.

This chain links TRBV7-8 with TRBJ2-7; no reliable D call. V was cut by 4 bases and J by 5 bases, with 9 bases left in between. Germline lookup yields CDR1 SGHVS and CDR2 FQNEAQ. The CDR3 covers 12 residues. The CDR3 region has the DNA TGTGCCAGCAGCTCCTTGGCCCACGAGCAGTACTTC. Translating gives CASSSLAHEQYF.

The DNA of the CDR3 is TGCGCCAGCAGTGACTGGGGCATCGGTGGCTACACCTTC. Translation: CASSDWGIGGYTF. The V and J genes are TRBV10-2 and TRBJ1-2, with D possibly matching TRBD1 (5 bases). Trimming removed 3 bases at V and 7 bases at J, with 12 bases between. Germline lookup yields CDR1 WSHSY and CDR2 SAAADI. The CDR3 has 13 amino acids.

This chain connects TRBV5-4 to TRBJ2-7; unclear D gene. Trimming took off 0 bases at V and 4 bases at J, with 11 bases between the two ends. The CDR3 runs to 14 residues. Germline CDR1 SGHNT, CDR2 YYREEE (reference sequence). CDR3 residues: CASSLEPGLYEQYF. Here the CDR3 DNA reads TGTGCCAGCAGCTTGGAGCCGGGTTTATACGAGCAGTACTTC.

J is TRBJ1-4 and V is TRBV4-2, with D tentatively TRBD1 (6 bases). The CDR3 length is 15 residues. Looked up from germline, CDR1 is LGHNA and CDR2 is YNFKEQ. The V and J ends lost 4 bases and 4 bases respectively, with 13 bases between them. The DNA of the CDR3 is TGTGCCAGCAGCCTTACTACAGGGTTTAATGAAAAACTGTTTTTT. Its translation is CASSLTTGFNEKLFF.

The chain employs TRBV2 and TRBJ1-6; the D gene is possibly TRBD1 (5 bases). CDR3 length equals 15 residues. V lost 6 bases, J lost 2 bases, and 11 bases lay in between. Germline V gives CDR1 SNHLY, CDR2 FYNNEI. The CDR3 protein is CASSGRGPYNSPLHF. CDR3 DNA sequence: TGTGCCAGCAGCGGGCGGGGCCCCTATAATTCACCCCTCCACTTT.